This passage covers 11 T cell receptor beta chains from one sample sequenced in a study of control samples from healthy donors and cancer patients. Some clones are missing from TCRdb's copy, which holds only in-frame ones; the method was immunoSEQ multiplex PCR. The table shows fewer than 200,000 clones, with over 85% occurring only once. The sample comprised blood. The receptors derive from a woman aged 55-69 years in good health.

This chain joins TRBV7-9 and TRBJ2-1; D unclear. CDR1 is SEHNR, CDR2 FQNEAQ, per germline (reference sequence). This CDR3 contains 12 residues. V dropped 7 bases and J dropped 9 bases, with 13 bases sitting between them. The CDR3 nucleotides read TGTGCCAGCACCAAATTTGGCGGTGAGCAGTTCTTC. Its protein is CASTKFGGEQFF.

The chain is built from TRBV4-1 and TRBJ1-1, with D possibly matching TRBD1 (6 bases). Germline V gene sequence: CDR1 MGHRA, CDR2 YSYEKL. V was cut by 1 base and J by 1 base, with 22 bases left in between. CDR3 length: 19 amino acids. The CDR3 DNA reads as TGCGCCAGCAGCCAAGGTTTAATATCGACAGGCACAAGGAACACTGAAGCTTTCTTT. Residues: CASSQGLISTGTRNTEAFF.

The genes are TRBV5-6 and TRBJ2-3; TRBD2 is a possible D gene (6 bases). Germline V gives CDR1 SGHDT, CDR2 YYEEEE. V lost 0 bases to trimming and J lost 5 bases, with 10 bases between them. This CDR3 region has 14 residues. CDR3 in amino acids: CASSLAQEGDTQYF. The DNA for the CDR3 is TGTGCCAGCAGCTTGGCTCAGGAGGGAGATACGCAGTATTTT.

In its sample, this clone was seen a few times. The rearrangement joins TRBV6-5 to TRBJ2-3; 9 bases agree with TRBD2. The CDR3 runs to 16 residues. After removal of 2 bases from V and 2 bases from J, the junction contained 5 bases not matched to a gene. CDR1 and CDR2 (germline): MNHEY, SVGAGI. CDR3 sequence: CASSYQGLAPTDTQYF. In nucleotides, the CDR3 is TGTGCCAGCAGTTACCAAGGACTAGCGCCCACAGATACGCAGTATTTT.

The V and J genes are TRBV21-1 and TRBJ1-5. TRBV21-1 is a pseudogene locus. The CDR3 is made up of 14 amino acids. In nucleotides, the CDR3 is TGTGCCATACCGAGGGGGGCCTGGAATCAGCCCCAGCATTTT. As protein: CAIPRGAWNQPQHF.

This sequence joins TRBV30 and TRBJ1-3; 8 bases map to TRBD1. From germline, CDR1 is GTSNPN and CDR2 SVGIG (reference sequence). CDR3 length: 14 residues. J gave up 1 base and V 5 bases, and 4 bases lay outside the gene matches. DNA of the CDR3: TGTGCCTGGGGGACAGGTTATTCTGGAAACACCATATATTTT. Protein product: CAWGTGYSGNTIYF.

The V and J genes are TRBV27 and TRBJ1-1; 9 bases are shared with TRBD1. J was trimmed by 6 bases and V by 5 bases; bases with no gene match: 10. CDR1 is MNHEY and CDR2 is SMNVEV in the germline V gene (reference sequence). This CDR3 is built from 15 residues. This chain's CDR3 is CASSVPGTGHPEAFF. The CDR3 DNA sequence: TGTGCCAGCAGTGTCCCCGGGACAGGGCACCCTGAAGCTTTCTTT.

This clone was detected once. The V and J genes are TRBV18 and TRBJ1-2; D call uncertain. The CDR3 runs to 13 residues. Trimming pared 3 bases from V and 6 bases from J, leaving 11 bases between. Germline loops: CDR1 KGHSH, CDR2 LQKENI. In DNA form, the CDR3 reads TGTGCCAGCTCACCCTCACAAATCGATGGCTACACCTTC. Residues: CASSPSQIDGYTF. The full variable domain, in which reference TRBV18 and TRBJ1-2 provide the parts outside the CDR3, is NAGVMQNPRHLVRRRGQEARLRCSPMKGHSHVYWYRQLPEEGLKFMVYLQKENIIDESGMPKERFSAEFPKEGPSILRIQQVVRGDSAAYFCASSPSQIDGYTFGSGTRLTVV.

The chain joins TRBV3-1 (or the pseudogene TRBV3-2) to TRBJ1-2; 8 positions match TRBD1. J gave up 12 bases and V 4 bases, and 4 bases lay outside the gene matches. The CDR3 covers 11 residues. Per the germline V gene, CDR1 is LGHDT and CDR2 is YNNKEL (reference sequence). The CDR3 loop is CASSPGQGHTF. The CDR3 DNA follows: TGTGCCAGCAGCCCCGGACAGGGACACACCTTC.

This chain links TRBV4-3 with TRBJ2-3; the D gene is possibly TRBD2 (6 bases). The germline V gene encodes CDR1 LGHNA and CDR2 YSLEER. The CDR3 loop spans 15 amino acids. V lost 5 bases and J lost 0, with 12 bases in between. The CDR3 DNA is TGCGCCAGCAGCTTACGGGAGTTTAGCACAGATACGCAGTATTTT. Translation gives CASSLREFSTDTQYF.

This chain connects TRBV18 to TRBJ1-5; the match to TRBD1 covers 8 bases. The J segment lost 7 bases and the V segment lost 3 bases, leaving 11 bases of the junction unmatched. There are 16 residues in the CDR3. Looked up from germline, CDR1 is KGHSH and CDR2 is LQKENI. DNA for the CDR3: TGTGCCAGCTCACCCCAAACGCAGGGGGCTGGGCAGCCCCAGCATTTT. This sequence encodes CASSPQTQGAGQPQHF.